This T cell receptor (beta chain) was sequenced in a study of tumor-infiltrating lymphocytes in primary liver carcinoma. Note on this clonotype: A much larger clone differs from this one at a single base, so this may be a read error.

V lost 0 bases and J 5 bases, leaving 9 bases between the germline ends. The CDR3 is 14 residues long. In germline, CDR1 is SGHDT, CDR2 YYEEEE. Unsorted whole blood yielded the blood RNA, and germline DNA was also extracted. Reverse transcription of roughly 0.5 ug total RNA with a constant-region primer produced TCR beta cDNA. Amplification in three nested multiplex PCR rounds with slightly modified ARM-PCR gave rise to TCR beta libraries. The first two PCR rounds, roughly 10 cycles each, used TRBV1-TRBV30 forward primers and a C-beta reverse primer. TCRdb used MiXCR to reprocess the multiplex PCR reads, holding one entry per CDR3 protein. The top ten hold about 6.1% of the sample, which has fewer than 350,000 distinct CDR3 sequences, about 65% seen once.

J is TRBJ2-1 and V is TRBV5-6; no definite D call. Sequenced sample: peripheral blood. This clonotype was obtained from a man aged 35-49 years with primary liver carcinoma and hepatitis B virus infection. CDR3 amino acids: CASSLGRNHNEQFF. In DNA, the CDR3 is TGTGCCAGCAGCTTGGGCAGGAACCACAATGAGCAGTTCTTC.